These T cell receptor beta chains were read from a single sample in a study of CD8 T cells in Susac syndrome. From the immunoSEQ multiplex PCR reads, TCRdb called clonotypes with MiXCR, one entry per CDR3 protein. The table shows around 270,000 distinct CDR3 sequences, with roughly 85% occurring only once. The sequencing input was CD8+ T cells from PBMCs. The receptors derive from a human donor with multiple sclerosis. The CDR3 runs from the conserved cysteine through the conserved F or W. D genes are given only for firm matches. Rows give clone size only sometimes, using once, few, many, or a class for an expanded clone.

d_gene	j_gene	v_gene	abundance	CDR3nt	CDR3aa
.	TRBJ1-2	TRBV6-5	.	TGTGCCAGCAGTTACACCTTGACCGGGACCGAGGACGGGTACGGCTACACCTTC	CASSYTLTGTEDGYGYTF
.	TRBJ2-7	TRBV2	.	TGTGCCGGGGAATACCGGGACGCTTCCTACGAGCAGTACTTC	CAGEYRDASYEQYF
TRBD1	TRBJ1-3	TRBV6-5	.	TGTGCCAGCAGTTACTACGGACAGGGAATTGGAAACACCATATATTTT	CASSYYGQGIGNTIYF
.	TRBJ2-1	TRBV20-1	.	TGCAGTGCTAGAGATAGGCGGGACTTGACTTATGAGTCCCTACGGGAGTTCTACAATGAGCAGTTCTTC	CSARDRRDLTYESLREFYNEQFF
.	TRBJ2-7	TRBV28	.	TGTGCCAGCAGTTTAGCGCAGAGCTACGAGCAGTACTTC	CASSLAQSYEQYF
.	TRBJ1-1	TRBV12-3/TRBV12-4	.	TGTGCCAGCAGTTTTTCTAGGGGTCGGGCGATGAACACTGAAGCTTTCTTT	CASSFSRGRAMNTEAFF
.	TRBJ2-1	TRBV19	.	TGTGCCAGTAGTATAGGGGCAGGGTATGGCAATGAGCAGTTCTTC	CASSIGAGYGNEQFF
TRBD2	TRBJ2-1	TRBV5-4	.	TGTGCCAGCAGCTTGGTACTAGCGGGAGTTAGTGAGCAGTTCTTC	CASSLVLAGVSEQFF
TRBD1	TRBJ1-2	TRBV25-1	.	TGTGCCAGCAGTGATCCGGACAGGGAAGACTATGGCTACACCTTC	CASSDPDREDYGYTF
.	TRBJ1-5	TRBV27	.	TGTGCCAGCAGTTTGTCCGGGTTTCAGCCCCAGCATTTT	CASSLSGFQPQHF
.	TRBJ2-1	TRBV30	.	TGTGCCTGGAAATGGGCCAATGAGCAGTTCTTC	CAWKWANEQFF
TRBD2	TRBJ2-1	TRBV7-2	.	TGTGCCAGCAGCTTGTCAGCGGGAGGGTACCATGAGCAGTTCTTC	CASSLSAGGYHEQFF
.	TRBJ2-7	TRBV29-1	.	TGCAGCGTTACTATAACCTACGAGCAGTACTTC	CSVTITYEQYF
.	TRBJ2-7	TRBV20-1	few	TGCAGTGCTAGTGACTACTCCTACGAGCAGTACTTC	CSASDYSYEQYF
.	TRBJ2-7	TRBV5-1	.	TGCGCCAGCAGCTTGGATATCCGACCTCTTACGTCCTACGAGCAGTACTTC	CASSLDIRPLTSYEQYF
.	TRBJ2-7	TRBV7-3	.	TGTGCCAGCAGCTTAACGACCGGCTCCTACGAGCAGTACTTC	CASSLTTGSYEQYF
TRBD2	TRBJ2-7	TRBV5-6	.	TGTGCCAGCAGCCAGCGGACTAGCGGGAGCTACGAGCAGTACTTC	CASSQRTSGSYEQYF
.	TRBJ2-7	TRBV7-8	.	TGTGCCAGCAGCCCTCGGGAGAAGCAGTACTTC	CASSPREKQYF
TRBD2	TRBJ2-1	TRBV4-3	.	TGCGCCAGCAGCCAGAGTCGGGGGAGCGGGGACAATGAGCAGTTCTTC	CASSQSRGSGDNEQFF
TRBD2	TRBJ2-7	TRBV6-2/TRBV6-3	.	TGTGCCAGCAGTTACTCGTGGACTAGCGGGCCCTACGAGCAGTACTTC	CASSYSWTSGPYEQYF
TRBD2	TRBJ2-1	TRBV10-2	.	TGCGCCAGCAGGGGGGTTGGGACTAGCGGGAGCGAGGATGAGCAGTTCTTC	CASRGVGTSGSEDEQFF
.	TRBJ2-2	TRBV19	.	TGTGCCAGTAGTATTGGGTCGCCCGGGGAGCTGTTTTTT	CASSIGSPGELFF
.	TRBJ1-2	TRBV27	once	TGTGCCAGCAGTTCGGGTCTGGCTAACTATGGCTACACCTTC	CASSSGLANYGYTF
.	TRBJ1-2	TRBV7-9	.	TGTGCCAGCAGCTTAGACTATGTCCTCTCAGGAGACTATGGCTACACCTTC	CASSLDYVLSGDYGYTF
.	TRBJ1-2	TRBV4-1	.	TGCGCCAGCAGCCCGTATGGGTACGGCTACACCTTC	CASSPYGYGYTF
.	TRBJ2-7	TRBV7-9	.	TGTGCCAGCAGCTCGGTCTTGCGCGCAGACGACGAGCAGTACTTC	CASSSVLRADDEQYF
.	TRBJ1-5	TRBV6-5	.	TGTGCCAGCAGTTATTGGAGGGGCCATAGCAATCAGCCCCAGCATTTT	CASSYWRGHSNQPQHF
TRBD1	TRBJ1-2	TRBV3-1	.	TGTGCCAGCAGTCAGGACAGGGGGCTTTTCTATGGCTACACCTTC	CASSQDRGLFYGYTF
.	TRBJ1-5	TRBV20-1	.	TGCAGTGCTAGAGATCCCCAGAAGACTACATTTCAGCCCCAGCATTTT	CSARDPQKTTFQPQHF
.	TRBJ2-5	TRBV4-3	.	TGCGCCAGCAGCCGGGATAGCGAAGAGACCCAGTACTTC	CASSRDSEETQYF
.	TRBJ1-2	TRBV24-1	.	TGTGCCACCAGTGATTTTAACAGGGTGGATGGCTACACCTTC	CATSDFNRVDGYTF
.	TRBJ1-1	TRBV13	few	TGTGCCAGCAGCCCAGGCGGGCAGGGGAACACTGAAGCTTTCTTT	CASSPGGQGNTEAFF
.	TRBJ1-1	TRBV15	.	TGTGCCACCAGCCCCGCCAAGAACACTGAAGCTTTCTTT	CATSPAKNTEAFF
.	TRBJ1-2	TRBV30	.	TGTGCCTGGAGTATAAGCTATGGCTACACCTTC	CAWSISYGYTF
TRBD2	TRBJ2-1	TRBV20-1	.	TGCAGTGCTAGAGAAGTTGGGACTAGTGTCTACAATGAGCAGTTCTTC	CSAREVGTSVYNEQFF
TRBD1	TRBJ2-3	TRBV13	.	TGTGCCAGCAGCATAGGGACAGGGGCGACCACAGATACGCAGTATTTT	CASSIGTGATTDTQYF
TRBD2	TRBJ2-1	TRBV27	.	TGTGCCAGCCTACTAGCGGGGCCAGTCCTTTACTACAATGAGCAGTTCTTC	CASLLAGPVLYYNEQFF
TRBD2	TRBJ2-1	TRBV7-9	few	TGTGCCAGCGGGACTAGCTCCTACAATGAGCAGTTCTTC	CASGTSSYNEQFF
TRBD2	TRBJ2-1	TRBV29-1	.	TGCAGCGTTGAAGGGACTAGCGGGAGTCTCGCCTACAATGAGCAGTTCTTC	CSVEGTSGSLAYNEQFF
.	TRBJ1-1	TRBV29-1	.	TGCAGCGCCTTGATGAACACTGAAGCTTTCTTT	CSALMNTEAFF
.	TRBJ2-7	TRBV6-2/TRBV6-3	.	TGTGCCAGCAGCCAGGGACTTTTGCCCTACGAGCAGTACTTC	CASSQGLLPYEQYF
TRBD2	TRBJ2-1	TRBV11-1	.	TGTGCCACCGAACCAGGCTTAATACCGGGACTAGCGGGGCTGGGCAGTGAGCAGTTCTTC	CATEPGLIPGLAGLGSEQFF
.	TRBJ1-4	TRBV6-5	few	TGTGCCAGCAGTTACGGTTTGGTAGGAGACACTAAACTGTTTTTT	CASSYGLVGDTKLFF
.	TRBJ2-7	TRBV20-1	.	TGCAGCGCGTCTATAGGGACGGTGTCGGCCTACGAGCAGTACTTC	CSASIGTVSAYEQYF
TRBD2	TRBJ2-7	TRBV27	.	TGTGCCAGCAGTCCCCTGAGCGGGGGACTTGGGGAGCAGTACTTC	CASSPLSGGLGEQYF
TRBD2	TRBJ2-1	TRBV3-1	.	TGTGCCAGCAGCCAAAGGGAACTAGCGGCTAGCTCCTACAATGAGCAGTTCTTC	CASSQRELAASSYNEQFF